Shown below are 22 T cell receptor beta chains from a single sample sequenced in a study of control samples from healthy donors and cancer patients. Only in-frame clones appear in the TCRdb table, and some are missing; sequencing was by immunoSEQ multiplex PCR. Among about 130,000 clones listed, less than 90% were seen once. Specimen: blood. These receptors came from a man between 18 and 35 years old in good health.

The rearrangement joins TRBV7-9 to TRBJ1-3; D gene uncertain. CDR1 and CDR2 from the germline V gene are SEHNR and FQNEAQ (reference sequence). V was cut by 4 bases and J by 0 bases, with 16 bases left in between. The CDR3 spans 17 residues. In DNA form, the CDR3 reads TGTGCCAGCAGCTCCCCCCTCCACGATACCTCTGGAAACACCATATATTTT. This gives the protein CASSSPLHDTSGNTIYF.

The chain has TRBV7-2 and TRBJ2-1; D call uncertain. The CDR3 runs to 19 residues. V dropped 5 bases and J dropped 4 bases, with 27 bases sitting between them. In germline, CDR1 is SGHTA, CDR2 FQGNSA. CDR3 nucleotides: TGTGCCAGCAGCCTGAACCCCCACCAGAACCTAATACAATACAATGAGCAGTTCTTC. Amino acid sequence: CASSLNPHQNLIQYNEQFF.

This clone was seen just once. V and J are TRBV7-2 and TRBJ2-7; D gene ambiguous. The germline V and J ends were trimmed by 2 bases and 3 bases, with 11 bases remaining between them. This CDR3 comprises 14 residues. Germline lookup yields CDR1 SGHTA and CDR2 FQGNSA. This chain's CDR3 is CASSLSDTRYEQYF. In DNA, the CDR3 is TGTGCCAGCAGCTTATCCGACACACGCTACGAGCAGTACTTC. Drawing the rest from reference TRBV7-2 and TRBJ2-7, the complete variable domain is GAGVSQSPSNKVTEKGKDVELRCDPISGHTALYWYRQSLGQGLEFLIYFQGNSAPDKSGLPSDRFSAERTGGSVSTLTIQRTQQEDSAVYLCASSLSDTRYEQYFGPGTRLTVT.

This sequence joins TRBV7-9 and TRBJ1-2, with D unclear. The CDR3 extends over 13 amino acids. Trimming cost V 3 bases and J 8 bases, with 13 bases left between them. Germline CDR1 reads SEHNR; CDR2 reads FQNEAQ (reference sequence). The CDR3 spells CASSLTSSRGYTF. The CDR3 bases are TGTGCCAGCAGCTTGACGTCCTCGCGGGGCTACACCTTC.

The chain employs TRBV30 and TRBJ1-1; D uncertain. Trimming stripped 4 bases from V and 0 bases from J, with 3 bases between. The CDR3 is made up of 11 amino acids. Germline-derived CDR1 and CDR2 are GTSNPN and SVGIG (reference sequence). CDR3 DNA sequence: TGTGCCTGGACGGTGAACACTGAAGCTTTCTTT. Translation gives CAWTVNTEAFF.

The CDR3 DNA reads TGTGCCAGCAGCCAAAAATTTGGGGCGTCGAACACTGAAGCTTTCTTT. Amino acids: CASSQKFGASNTEAFF. The chain couples TRBV4-2 to TRBJ1-1; a weak D match, TRBD1 (5 bases). V lost 2 bases and J 1 base, leaving 14 bases between the germline ends. CDR1 and CDR2 (germline): LGHNA, YNFKEQ. This CDR3 is 16 amino acids long.

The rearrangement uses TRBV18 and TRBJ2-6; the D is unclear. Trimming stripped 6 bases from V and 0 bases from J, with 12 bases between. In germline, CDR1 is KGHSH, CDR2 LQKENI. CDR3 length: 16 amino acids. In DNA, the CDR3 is TGTGCCAGCTCGCAACAAGGAGTCTCTGGGGCCAACGTCCTGACTTTC. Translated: CASSQQGVSGANVLTF.

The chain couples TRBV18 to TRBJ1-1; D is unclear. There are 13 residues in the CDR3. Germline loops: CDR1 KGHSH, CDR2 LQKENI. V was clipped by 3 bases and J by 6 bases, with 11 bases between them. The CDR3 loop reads CASSPGLEAEAFF. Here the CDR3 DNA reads TGTGCCAGCTCACCTGGACTTGAGGCTGAAGCTTTCTTT.

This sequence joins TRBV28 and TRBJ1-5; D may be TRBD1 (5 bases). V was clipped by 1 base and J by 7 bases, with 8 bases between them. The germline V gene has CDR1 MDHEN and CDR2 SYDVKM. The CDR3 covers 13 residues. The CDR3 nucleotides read TGTGCCAGCAGTTTATCGGGGGTGCAGCCCCAGCATTTT. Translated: CASSLSGVQPQHF.

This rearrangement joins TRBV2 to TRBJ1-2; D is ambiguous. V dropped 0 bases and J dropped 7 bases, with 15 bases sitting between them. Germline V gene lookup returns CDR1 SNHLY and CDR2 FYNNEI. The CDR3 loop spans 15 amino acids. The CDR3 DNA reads TGTGCCAGCAGTGAAGCGCTTATGGGGTTGAGTGGCTACACCTTC. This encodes CASSEALMGLSGYTF.

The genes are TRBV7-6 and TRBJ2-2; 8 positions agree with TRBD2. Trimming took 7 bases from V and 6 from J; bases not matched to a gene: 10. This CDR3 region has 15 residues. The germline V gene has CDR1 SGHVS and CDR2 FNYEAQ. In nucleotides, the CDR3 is TGTGCCAGCATGGCGGGAGGTCCACCTTCCGGGGAGCTGTTTTTT. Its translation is CASMAGGPPSGELFF.

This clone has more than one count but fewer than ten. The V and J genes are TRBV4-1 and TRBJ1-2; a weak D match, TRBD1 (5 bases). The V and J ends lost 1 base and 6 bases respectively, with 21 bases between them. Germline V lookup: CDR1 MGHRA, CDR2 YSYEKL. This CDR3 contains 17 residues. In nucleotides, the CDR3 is TGCGCCAGCAGCCAAGTGGGGGTAGGAGGAGCTGGCGATGGCTACACCTTC. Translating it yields CASSQVGVGGAGDGYTF.

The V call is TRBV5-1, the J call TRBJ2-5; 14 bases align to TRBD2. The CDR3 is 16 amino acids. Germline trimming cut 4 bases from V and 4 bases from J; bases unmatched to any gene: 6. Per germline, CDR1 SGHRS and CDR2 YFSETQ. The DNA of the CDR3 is TGCGCCAGCAGCCCTGGACTAGCGGGAGGCCCAGAGACCCAGTACTTC. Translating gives CASSPGLAGGPETQYF.

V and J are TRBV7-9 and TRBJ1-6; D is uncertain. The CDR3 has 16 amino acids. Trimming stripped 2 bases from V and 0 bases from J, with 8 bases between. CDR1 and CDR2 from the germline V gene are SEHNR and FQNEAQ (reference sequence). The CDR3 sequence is CASSLTAPSYNSPLHF. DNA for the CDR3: TGTGCCAGCAGCTTAACGGCCCCCTCCTATAATTCACCCCTCCACTTT.

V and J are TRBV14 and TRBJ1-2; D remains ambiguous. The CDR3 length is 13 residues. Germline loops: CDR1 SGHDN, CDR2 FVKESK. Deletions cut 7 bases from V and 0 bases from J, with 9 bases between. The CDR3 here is CASTTGPNYGYTF. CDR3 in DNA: TGTGCCAGCACAACTGGACCTAACTATGGCTACACCTTC.

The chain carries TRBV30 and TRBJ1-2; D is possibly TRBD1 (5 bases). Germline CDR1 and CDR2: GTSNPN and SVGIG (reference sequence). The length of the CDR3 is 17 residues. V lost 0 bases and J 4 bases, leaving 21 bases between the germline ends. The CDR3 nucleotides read TGTGCCTGGAGTGTGGCACCAATATCCGGGGACTTCTATGGCTACACCTTC. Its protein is CAWSVAPISGDFYGYTF.

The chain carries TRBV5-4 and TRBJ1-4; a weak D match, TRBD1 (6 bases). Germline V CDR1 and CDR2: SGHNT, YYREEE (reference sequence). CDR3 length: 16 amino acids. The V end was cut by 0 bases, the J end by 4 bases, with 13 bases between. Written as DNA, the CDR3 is TGTGCCAGCAGCTTGGGCCAGGGGCCGCGTAATGAAAAACTGTTTTTT. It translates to CASSLGQGPRNEKLFF. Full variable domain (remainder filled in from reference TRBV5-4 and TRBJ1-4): ETGVTQSPTHLIKTRGQQVTLRCSSQSGHNTVSWYQQALGQGPQFIFQYYREEENGRGNFPPRFSGLQFPNYSSELNVNALELDDSALYLCASSLGQGPRNEKLFFGSGTQLSVL.

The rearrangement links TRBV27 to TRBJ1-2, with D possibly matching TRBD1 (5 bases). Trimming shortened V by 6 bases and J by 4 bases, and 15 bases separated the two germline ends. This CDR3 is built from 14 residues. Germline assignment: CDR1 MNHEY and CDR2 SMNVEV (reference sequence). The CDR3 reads CASRERGHLYGYTF. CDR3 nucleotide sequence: TGTGCCAGCAGGGAAAGGGGCCACCTCTATGGCTACACCTTC.

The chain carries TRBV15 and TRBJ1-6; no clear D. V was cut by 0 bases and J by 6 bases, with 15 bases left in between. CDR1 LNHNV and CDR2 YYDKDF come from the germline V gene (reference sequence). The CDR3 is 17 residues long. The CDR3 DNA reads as TGTGCCACCAGCAGAGATAGTTCGAGGACCTTTAATTCACCCCTCCACTTT. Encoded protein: CATSRDSSRTFNSPLHF.

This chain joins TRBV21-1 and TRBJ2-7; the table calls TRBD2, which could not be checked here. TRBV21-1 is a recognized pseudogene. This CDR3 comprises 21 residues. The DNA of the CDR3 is TGTGCCAGCAGCAAAAGGGTCGTCGGGCGGAGACTAGCGGGAGTACTCAACGAGCAGTACTTC. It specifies CASSKRVVGRRLAGVLNEQYF.

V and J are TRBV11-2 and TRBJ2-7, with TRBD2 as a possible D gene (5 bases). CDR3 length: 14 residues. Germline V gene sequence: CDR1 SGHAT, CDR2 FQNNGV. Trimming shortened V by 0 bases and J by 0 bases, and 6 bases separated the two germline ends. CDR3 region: CASSLDGGSYEQYF. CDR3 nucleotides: TGTGCCAGCAGCTTAGATGGAGGCTCCTACGAGCAGTACTTC.

The CDR3 DNA reads TGTGCCAGCAGTTTACCAGGACAGGGGGGTAGCAATGAGCAGTTCTTC. Translation: CASSLPGQGGSNEQFF. The rearrangement uses TRBV6-5 and TRBJ2-1; 10 bases match TRBD1. V shed 4 bases, J shed 6 bases, and the junction held 9 bases outside the gene matches. Germline V gives CDR1 MNHEY, CDR2 SVGAGI. The CDR3 is made up of 16 amino acids.